The clone carrying this TCR beta chain turned up a few times. No antigen is known for it. Each CDR3 protein gets one entry after TCRdb re-called the reads with MiXCR. The sample includes approximately 500,000 distinct CDR3 sequences, about 33% seen only once; the top ten take 15% to 20%. The CDR3 runs 16 residues. J lost 8 bases, V lost 3 bases, and 12 bases had no gene match. Germline CDR1 reads MGHRA; CDR2 reads YSYEKL. The data stem from a study of T cell repertoires in cytomegalovirus infection. About the study: Researchers turned to recently identified HLA-C-restricted CMV epitopes as well as well-studied HLA-B-restricted ones.

Study findings and constraints: HLA-C-restricted CMV clonotypes gave the most frequent clonotype in two of eight donors.

The genes are TRBV4-1 and TRBJ1-1; TRBD1 matches 10 bases. The TCR comes from a human donor in good health (CMV status not recorded). Some clones in this sample may be carry-over from other donors' samples. The material sequenced was cultured PBMCs, taken from culture after CMV antigen stimulation. Here the CDR3 DNA reads TGCGCCAGCAGCCAGGCCGGGACAGGGGTTGGATGGGAAGCTTTCTTT. Its protein product is CASSQAGTGVGWEAFF.